What follows describes a single T cell receptor (beta chain). The antigen this receptor binds is unknown. No much larger clonotype is one base removed from it; base qualities were not supplied. To analyze paired alpha-beta TCRs of CD8+ T cells, the study used an expanded emulsion RT-PCR method with primers covering all TCR V genes. CD8+ T cells were isolated with a CD8 positive selection kit and were then incubated overnight in approximately 10 IU/mL IL-2 prior to emulsion RT-PCR. These data are taken from a study of T cell repertoires in breast cancer (TCRdb year 2016). Study-wide context: Tumors, lymph nodes and peripheral blood lymphocytes from breast cancer patients, as well as peripheral blood from healthy control donors, were profiled. Controls included nine healthy donors of an age range similar to the patients. ER+/PR+ status was present in the majority of the roughly 19 patient tumors that were analyzed for shared TCRs. Blood samples were separated by Ficoll, whereas tumor-free lymph nodes were processed without any enzymatic digestion. Because breast cancer has a low mutational burden and common mutations are rare, the study reasoned that TCRs shared between breast cancer patients would target shared antigens. After being minced and digested with Liberase and DNase, tumors and tumor-involved lymph nodes were passed through 70-um and 40-um filters. On average, sequencing produced roughly 550,000 sequences per sample, which came to approximately 9.4 reads per input cell.

The study at large found these results: Emulsion RT-PCR was considered qualitative rather than quantitative, because transcript abundance and primer differences skewed the recovery of clones. Shared TCRs were encoded by various nucleotide sequences, which suggests selection and expansion based on antigen. Discarding singleton TCRs and sampling only part of each tumor may have missed genuine antitumor clones. About fourfold more TCRs were shared with matched tumor repertoires by tumor-involved sentinel lymph nodes than by tumor-free nodes (7.7% versus 2%). Possible tumor specificity was suggested for approximately 20 TCR pairs that were shared across seven or more patient tumors yet rarely found in control blood.

Preparation of the library involved emulsion pairing. Unpaired genes were suppressed in a second nested PCR with blocking oligos, after which Illumina adaptors and barcodes were added in a third nested PCR. Each master mix for emulsion RT-PCR held roughly 5,000-260,000 T cells along with C-region, Stepout and V-region primers. Emulsions were generated with the Micellula Emulsion and Purification Kit, and RT-PCR used Qiagen OneStep RT-PCR reagents. The pooled libraries were sequenced on an Illumina MiSeq using paired-end 2 x 250 reads. For the original study's pipeline: Read pairs were joined in Galaxy and clipped at the engineered overlap into separate alpha and beta files, and reads that were not clipped were discarded. To assign alpha-beta pairs, the researchers used CompleteTCR, a MiTCR-based pipeline that relies on an R script to link chains sharing read cluster identifiers. TCR sequences that were observed only once, about 1-3.4% of the total, were removed as potential sequencing errors. TCRdb passed the public sequencing reads through fastp at Q25 and MiXCR, retaining productive beta sequences. Every CDR3 protein is listed once, alongside the most common genes and DNA of its rows. These V and J calls originate from TCRdb's pipeline instead of the authors' own analysis. Across this sample there are tens of thousands of distinct CDR3 sequences, with 45% to 50% seen only once. The ten largest account for around three fifths of the sample.

Source material: CD8+ T cells. The clonotype originates from a pool of human donors with breast cancer or a healthy control (not recorded which).

The bases read TGTGCCAGCACTGCAAGTAGCAGCCCGTACAATGAGCAGTTCTTC. Its protein is CASTASSSPYNEQFF. The V gene is TRBV2 and the J gene is TRBJ2-1; confidence is insufficient to name the D gene. Including cysteine and phenylalanine, the CDR3 has 15 amino acids. Only the CDR3 portion is preserved as DNA: 45 bases, with reading frame beginning at the first base. V is cut by 7 bases and J by 4 bases, and the space between the germline ends is 17 bases. The CDR1 and CDR2 encoded by the germline V gene are SNHLY and FYNNEI.